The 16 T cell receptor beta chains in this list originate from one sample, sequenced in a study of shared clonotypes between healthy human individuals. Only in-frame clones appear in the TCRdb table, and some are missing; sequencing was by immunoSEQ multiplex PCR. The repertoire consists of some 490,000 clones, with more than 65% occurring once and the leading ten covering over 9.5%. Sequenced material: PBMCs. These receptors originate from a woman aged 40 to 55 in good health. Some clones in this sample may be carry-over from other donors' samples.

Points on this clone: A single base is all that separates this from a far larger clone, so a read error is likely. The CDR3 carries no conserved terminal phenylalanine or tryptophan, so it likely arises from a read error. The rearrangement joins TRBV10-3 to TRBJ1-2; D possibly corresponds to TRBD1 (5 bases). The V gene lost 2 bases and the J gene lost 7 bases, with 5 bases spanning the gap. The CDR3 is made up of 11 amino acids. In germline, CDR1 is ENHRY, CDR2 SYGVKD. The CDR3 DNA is TGTGCCATCAGTGAGGGGGGTGGCTACACCTCC. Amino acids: CAISEGGGYTS.

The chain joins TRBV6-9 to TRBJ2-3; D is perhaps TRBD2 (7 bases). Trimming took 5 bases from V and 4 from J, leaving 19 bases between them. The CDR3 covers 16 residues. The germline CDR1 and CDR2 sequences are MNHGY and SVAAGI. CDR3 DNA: TGTGCCAGCAGTCCATTACTAGCGAAGGGGGCAGATACGCAGTATTTT. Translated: CASSPLLAKGADTQYF.

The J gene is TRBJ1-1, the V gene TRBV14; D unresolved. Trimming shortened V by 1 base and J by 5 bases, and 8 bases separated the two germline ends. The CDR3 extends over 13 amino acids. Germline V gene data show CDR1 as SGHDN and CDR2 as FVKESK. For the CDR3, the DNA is TGTGCCAGCAGCCAAGTGGGGAGAACTGAAGCTTTCTTT. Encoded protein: CASSQVGRTEAFF.

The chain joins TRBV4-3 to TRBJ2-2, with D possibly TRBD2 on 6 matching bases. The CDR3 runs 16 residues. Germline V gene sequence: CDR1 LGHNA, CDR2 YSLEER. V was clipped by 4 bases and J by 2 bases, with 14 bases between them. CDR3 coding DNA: TGCGCCAGCAGCCGGGGGACTGCTATAAACACCGGGGAGCTGTTTTTT. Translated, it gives CASSRGTAINTGELFF.

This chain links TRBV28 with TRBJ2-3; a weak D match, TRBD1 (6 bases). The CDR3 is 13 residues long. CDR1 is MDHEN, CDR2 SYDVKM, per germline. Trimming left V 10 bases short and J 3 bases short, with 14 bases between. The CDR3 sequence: CATLGGWTDTQYF. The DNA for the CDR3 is TGTGCCACCCTAGGGGGTTGGACAGATACGCAGTATTTT.

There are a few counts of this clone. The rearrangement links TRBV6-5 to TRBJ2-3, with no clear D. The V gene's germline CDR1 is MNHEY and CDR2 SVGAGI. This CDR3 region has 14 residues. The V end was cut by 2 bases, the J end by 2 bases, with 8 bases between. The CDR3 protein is CASSYGLHTDTQYF. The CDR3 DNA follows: TGTGCCAGCAGTTACGGGCTTCACACAGATACGCAGTATTTT.

As DNA, the CDR3 is TGTGCCAGTAGTGGGGGGCCCGGTACTGAAGCTTTCTTT. Its protein product is CASSGGPGTEAFF. This chain connects TRBV19 to TRBJ1-1, with a tentative D call TRBD1 (6 bases). Germline V gene sequence: CDR1 LNHDA, CDR2 SQIVND (reference sequence). Trimming took off 5 bases at V and 5 bases at J, with 12 bases between the two ends. The CDR3 consists of 13 residues.

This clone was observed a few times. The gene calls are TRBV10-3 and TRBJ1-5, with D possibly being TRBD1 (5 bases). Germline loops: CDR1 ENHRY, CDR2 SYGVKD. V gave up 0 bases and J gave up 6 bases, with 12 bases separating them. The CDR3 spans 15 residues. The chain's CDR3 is CAISESETDAQPQHF. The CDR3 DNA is TGTGCCATCAGTGAGTCTGAGACAGACGCTCAGCCCCAGCATTTT.

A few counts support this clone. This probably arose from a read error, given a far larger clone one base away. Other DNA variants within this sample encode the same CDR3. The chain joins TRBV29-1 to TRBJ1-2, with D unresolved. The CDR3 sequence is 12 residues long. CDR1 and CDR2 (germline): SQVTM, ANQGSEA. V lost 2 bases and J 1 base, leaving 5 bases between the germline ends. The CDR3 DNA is TGCAGCGTTGAATACCATAACTATGGCTACACCTTC. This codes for CSVEYHNYGYTF.

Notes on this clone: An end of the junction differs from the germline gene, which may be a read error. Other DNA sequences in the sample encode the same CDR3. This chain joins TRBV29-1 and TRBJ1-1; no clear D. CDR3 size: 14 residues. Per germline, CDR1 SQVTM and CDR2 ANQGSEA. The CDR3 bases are TGCAGCGTTGCCTCCGTGGCGTCGAACACTGAAGCTTTCTTC. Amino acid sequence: CSVASVASNTEAFF.

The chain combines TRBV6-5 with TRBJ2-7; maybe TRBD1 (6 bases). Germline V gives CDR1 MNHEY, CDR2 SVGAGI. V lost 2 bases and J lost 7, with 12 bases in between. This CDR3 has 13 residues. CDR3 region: CASSYRGKEEQYF. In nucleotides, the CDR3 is TGTGCCAGCAGTTACAGGGGGAAGGAGGAGCAGTACTTC.

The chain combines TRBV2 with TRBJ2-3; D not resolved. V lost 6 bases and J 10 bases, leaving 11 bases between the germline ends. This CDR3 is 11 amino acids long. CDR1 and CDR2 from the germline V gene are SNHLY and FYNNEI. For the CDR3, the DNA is TGTGCCAGCAGGGGTAGTATTGCGCAGTATTTT. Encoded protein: CASRGSIAQYF.

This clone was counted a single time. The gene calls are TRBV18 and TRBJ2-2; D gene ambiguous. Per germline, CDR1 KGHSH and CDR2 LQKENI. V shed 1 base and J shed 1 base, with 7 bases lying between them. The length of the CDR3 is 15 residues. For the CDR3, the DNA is TGTGCCAGCTCACCACTAAACCTGAACACCGGGGAGCTGTTTTTT. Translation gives CASSPLNLNTGELFF.

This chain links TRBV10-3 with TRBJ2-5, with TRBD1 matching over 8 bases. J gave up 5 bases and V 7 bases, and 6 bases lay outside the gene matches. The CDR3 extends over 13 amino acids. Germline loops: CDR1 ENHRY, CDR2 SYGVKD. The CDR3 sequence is CAITQDRAETQYF. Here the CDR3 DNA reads TGTGCCATCACCCAGGACAGGGCGGAGACCCAGTACTTC.

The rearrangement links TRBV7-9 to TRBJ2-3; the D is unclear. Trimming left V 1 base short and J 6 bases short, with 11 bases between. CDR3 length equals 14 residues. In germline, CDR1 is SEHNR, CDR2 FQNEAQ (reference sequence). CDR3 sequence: CASSLVSSRDTQYF. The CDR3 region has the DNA TGTGCCAGCAGCTTAGTTTCCAGTAGGGATACGCAGTATTTT.

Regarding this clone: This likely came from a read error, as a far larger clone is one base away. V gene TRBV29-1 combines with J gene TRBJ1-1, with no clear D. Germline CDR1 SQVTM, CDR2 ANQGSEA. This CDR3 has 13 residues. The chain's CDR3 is CSVQEGTDTEAFF. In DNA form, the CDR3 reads TGCAGCGTTCAAGAGGGCACGGACACTGAAGCTTTCTTT. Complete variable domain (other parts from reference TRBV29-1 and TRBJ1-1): SAVISQKPSRDICQRGTSLTIQCQVDSQVTMMFWYRQQPGQSLTLIATANQGSEATYESGFVIDKFPISRPNLTFSTLTVSNMSPEDSSIYLCSVQEGTDTEAFFGQGTRLTVV.